The TCR beta chain described here comes from a study of shared clonotypes between healthy human individuals (TCRdb year 2020). In terms of the full investigation: The cohort included three men and a couple of women between 18 and 49 years of age. Blood TCR repertoires of about five healthy adults were deeply sequenced to estimate repertoire size and the extent of clonotype sharing between individuals. Different laboratories and diverse techniques were used to prepare libraries and sequence TCR repertoires, to increase sequencing depth and limit assay-specific biases. For each donor, three plates each were used for CD4 naive and CD4 memory, two plates were used for CD8 naive, and one plate was used for CD8 memory. Each donor's leukapheresis produced roughly between about 0.9 and 9.5 billion PBMCs. What the research found in general, with its limitations: When several donors were compared, the shared fraction of clonotypes was around 5% for naive CD4, 3.5% for naive CD8, roughly 2.3% for memory CD4, and about 0.36% for memory CD8. Only blood was sampled, and tissue TCR repertoires likely differ from those in blood. Larger estimated clonotype richness was generally found for naive subsets than for memory subsets. Based on pairwise subsampling, the degree of clonotype sharing among donors was expected to be affected by sequencing depth. Higher generation probabilities were observed for clonotypes shared by all four sorted-subset donors than for non-shared clonotypes. Rarefaction of sorted-subset datasets indicated incomplete sequencing despite the large sequencing depth. Because the study included a small number of donors, the genetic and exposure-history diversity represented was limited.

The donors were healthy, HIV-negative adults who had no recently reported acute infections or vaccinations. All donors were Caucasian adults living in Nashville, Tennessee, USA. Magnetic negative selection was used to enrich CD4+ T cells, after which naive cells were positively selected on CD45RA and the negative fraction became the memory subset. Blood was collected by leukapheresis, and PBMCs were isolated by Ficoll-Histopaque density gradient centrifugation and then cryopreserved in liquid nitrogen vapor phase. Analytical flow cytometry was used to check the purity and quantity of each magnetically sorted T cell population. Genomic DNA was isolated from each sorted fraction and quantified by UV absorbance on a Nanodrop 2000c. In regard to this clone: The specificity of this receptor is unknown. At one boundary the junction diverges from the germline segment, which might be a read error.

TCR CDR3 regions were amplified from genomic DNA by multiplex PCR using the deep immunoSEQ assay. Genomic DNA extracted from each cell subset was distributed evenly over all wells of several immunoSEQ 96-well plates, and each plate served as one replicate. Each replicate PCR for sorted subsets received around 200 ng genomic DNA, equal to about 29,000 T cell genomes. The purified libraries were quantified using a Qubit 3.0 fluorometer, sized with a Bioanalyzer 2100, and then quantified again using the KAPA Library Quantification kit. A separate single-read 150-cycle Illumina NextSeq 550 flow cell was used to sequence each immunoSEQ 96-well plate. For the original study's pipeline: Because only junctional sequences without quality scores were contained in the immunoSEQ output, filtering matching that applied to full-length reads could not be performed. To assign V/J genes and CDR3, sequences were annotated using PyIR, a Python wrapper for IgBLAST v1.9, with IMGT germline references. Reads were removed for weak V/J assignments (E-value above 1e-6), missing CDR3, stop codons, out-of-frame junctions, or ambiguous translated residues. V3J clonotypes were defined by identical inferred V gene, J gene, and CDR3 amino acid sequence. Percentage overlap between repertoires was computed as shared unique clonotypes divided by the size of the smaller repertoire. Repertoire richness was assessed with RTK rarefaction, the Chao1 estimator, and Recon v2.1 estimates of unobserved clonotypes. Generation probabilities for all TCRbeta clonotypes obtained by the gDNA method from a handful of donors were computed using OLGA. The immuneACCESS repertoire file appears here via TCRdb, limited to in-frame rearrangements. These files lack a portion of the clones; in checked studies, under half of the deficit traces to unresolved V genes, and the cause of the others is not known. That table supplies the V and J calls and clone size; D and trimming were determined from the DNA. This sample holds about 2.4 million clones; over 85% were observed only once. Roughly 0.36% of the sample rests with the top ten.

The CDR3, from cysteine to phenylalanine, totals 14 residues. The only DNA kept is the CDR3, 42 bases in frame from the first base. Sequences MNHNY (CDR1) and SVGAGI (CDR2) are obtained from the germline V gene (reference sequence). Sequencing used naive CD4+ T cells from PBMCs. The label giving this sample's cell subset or site can be read as: CD45RA+ positively selected. The clonotype comes from a man aged 18 to 35 in good health. Some clones in this sample may be carry-over from other donors' samples. Recombination joined TRBV6-6 with TRBJ2-5; confidence is insufficient to name the D gene. The J call may be in error: the DNA end matches TRBJ2-7 better. The DNA sequence is given as TGTGCCAGCAGTCCCTGGCACCTATCCTCCGAGCAGTACTTC. It encodes CASSPWHLSSEQYF.